This TCR beta chain derives from a study of T cell clonotyping in hematopoietic cell transplantation. Assay: immunoSEQ multiplex PCR; the TCRdb copy retains only in-frame clones and omits some. This sample yields roughly 27,000 clones, of which almost 96% are seen a single time; less than 1.5% belongs to the top ten. This clone has just one count. Antigen unknown. The CDR3 sequence is 13 residues long. The V and J ends lost 3 bases and 10 bases, in that order; junction bases with no gene match: 3. The V gene's germline CDR1 is LGHNA and CDR2 YSLEER. Points from the study as a whole: CD4 and CD8 repertoire contributions could not be separated without sorting. At the given depth, recipient repertoires were over 97% de novo clonotypes.

The chain combines TRBV4-3 with TRBJ1-6, with 7 bases lining up with TRBD1. Sequencing used peripheral blood mononuclear cells. This TCR was sampled from a man over 45 in good health. Some clones in this sample may be carry-over from other donors' samples. The CDR3 DNA sequence: TGCGCCAGCAGCCAGAACAGGGGATCACCCCTCCACTTT. Residues: CASSQNRGSPLHF.